Each of the 30 T cell receptor beta chains below was sequenced from the same sample in a study of T cells in Graves' hyperthyroidism and ophthalmopathy. TCR beta CDR3 sequences were amplified from RNA transcripts. The study used the HTBI primer set for a first-round RT-PCR of the TCR CDR3. Using its own MiXCR run on the multiplex PCR reads, TCRdb lists one record per CDR3 protein. The sample has under 250,000 distinct CDR3 sequences, approximately 23% seen once. The source material was blood. These receptors originate from a woman aged 40 to 55 with Graves' ophthalmopathy.

This clonotype was seen more than once but under ten times. This chain uses TRBV6-2 or TRBV6-3 with TRBJ1-2; D is unclear. V lost 0 bases and J 2 bases, leaving 10 bases between the germline ends. Germline CDR1 reads MNHEY; CDR2 reads SVGEGT. The CDR3 has 15 amino acids. The CDR3 protein is CASSYSTRSNYGYTF. The CDR3 nucleotides read TGTGCCAGCAGTTACTCGACACGATCCAACTATGGCTACACCTTC.

The rearrangement links TRBV20-1 to TRBJ2-5, with D perhaps TRBD1 or TRBD2 (5 bases each). V lost 3 bases to trimming and J lost 5 bases, with 13 bases between them. The CDR3 loop spans 13 amino acids. Germline V gene data show CDR1 as DFQATT and CDR2 as SNEGSKA (reference sequence). CDR3 DNA sequence: TGCAGTGCTAGTTTGGTTCGGGGCGAGACCCAGTACTTC. Protein product: CSASLVRGETQYF.

This clonotype was recorded at least ten times. The chain carries TRBV28 and TRBJ2-7, with 10 bases aligning to TRBD2. In germline, CDR1 is MDHEN, CDR2 SYDVKM. The trim removed 5 bases at V and 1 base at J, leaving 14 bases unmatched. The CDR3 has 18 residues. The CDR3 region is CASSPRWVAGGGSYEQYF. The CDR3 DNA follows: TGTGCCAGCAGTCCCCGGTGGGTAGCGGGAGGCGGGTCCTACGAGCAGTACTTC.

This clonotype was detected many times. The DNA of the CDR3 is TGTGCCATCGGGGAGCGGGGCTACGAGCAGTACTTC. As protein: CAIGERGYEQYF. The chain carries TRBV10-3 and TRBJ2-7; 7 bases agree with TRBD2. CDR1 ENHRY and CDR2 SYGVKD come from the germline V gene. With V trimmed by 8 bases and J by 3 bases, 4 bases remained unmatched. The CDR3 length is 12 residues.

This clonotype was observed many times. The chain recombines TRBV6-1 with TRBJ2-7; 8 bases align to TRBD1. CDR3 length equals 15 residues. Per the germline V gene, CDR1 is MNHNS and CDR2 is SASEGT. The junction had 15 bases not matched to a gene; V was cut back by 8 bases and J by 6 bases. Here the CDR3 DNA reads TGTGCCAGCGTCTCCTCCAGGGGGCGGGATAGCGAGCAGTACTTC. Residues: CASVSSRGRDSEQYF.

The chain recombines TRBV12-3 or TRBV12-4 with TRBJ1-5; no firm D call. There are 13 residues in the CDR3. Trimming removed 6 bases at V and 7 bases at J, with 13 bases between. The CDR3 sequence is CASSLEVRQPQHF. The CDR3 region has the DNA TGTGCCAGCAGCCTAGAGGTGCGGCAGCCCCAGCATTTT.

This clonotype was detected many times. The chain employs TRBV5-4 and TRBJ2-7; a weak D match, TRBD1 (6 bases). V lost 2 bases and J 1 base, leaving 19 bases between the germline ends. The CDR3 is made up of 17 amino acids. The germline V gene encodes CDR1 SGHNT and CDR2 YYREEE (reference sequence). Written as DNA, the CDR3 is TGTGCCAGCAGCTTATATCCCCGGGGCAGGGGATCCTACGAGCAGTACTTC. Amino acid sequence: CASSLYPRGRGSYEQYF.

This clonotype has ten or more counts. The gene calls are TRBV20-1 and TRBJ1-2, with 10 nucleotides matching TRBD1. The germline CDR1 and CDR2 sequences are DFQATT and SNEGSKA (reference sequence). The trim removed 4 bases at V and 4 bases at J, leaving 3 bases unmatched. The CDR3 loop spans 13 amino acids. The CDR3 loop is CSAIRTGGYGYTF. The CDR3 DNA follows: TGCAGTGCTATACGGACAGGGGGCTATGGCTACACCTTC.

This clonotype was counted many times. The V call is TRBV24-1, the J call TRBJ1-1; TRBD1 is a possible D gene (6 bases). This CDR3 is 13 amino acids long. Germline CDR1 reads KGHDR; CDR2 reads SFDVKD. The V and J ends lost 3 bases and 8 bases respectively, with 12 bases between them. The DNA of the CDR3 is TGTGCCACCAGTGATCAGACAGGCGCGGAAGCTTTCTTT. As protein: CATSDQTGAEAFF.

This clonotype was seen ten or more times. The V gene is TRBV6-1, the J gene TRBJ2-7; possible D gene TRBD2, 5 bases. Germline-derived CDR1 and CDR2 are MNHNS and SASEGT. V was clipped by 2 bases and J by 1 base, with 6 bases between them. This CDR3 is 13 amino acids long. The CDR3, as DNA: TGTGCCAGCAGTGAACGGGGATCCTACGAGCAGTACTTC. Translated: CASSERGSYEQYF.

A few counts support this clonotype. V gene TRBV15 combines with J gene TRBJ1-1, with D possibly being TRBD1 (5 bases). With 2 bases removed from V and 0 bases from J, the gap between germline ends came to 10 bases. Looked up from germline, CDR1 is LNHNV and CDR2 is YYDKDF (reference sequence). There are 15 residues in the CDR3. The CDR3 bases are TGTGCCACCAGCAGATCTCAGGGAATGAACACTGAAGCTTTCTTT. It is translated as CATSRSQGMNTEAFF.

The V gene is TRBV14, the J gene TRBJ1-6; D is unclear. Germline CDR1 reads SGHDN; CDR2 reads FVKESK. V lost 0 bases and J lost 0, with 9 bases in between. CDR3 length equals 17 residues. The DNA for the CDR3 is TGTGCCAGCAGCCAAGAAGGGAGGAGCTCCTATAATTCACCCCTCCACTTT. Its protein product is CASSQEGRSSYNSPLHF.

This sequence joins TRBV20-1 and TRBJ1-5; D is unclear. Germline V gene sequence: CDR1 DFQATT, CDR2 SNEGSKA (reference sequence). The V end was cut by 3 bases, the J end by 4 bases, with 10 bases between. The CDR3 has 13 residues. As DNA, the CDR3 is TGCAGTGCTAGTAAACTAGGGAATCAGCCCCAGCATTTT. Protein product: CSASKLGNQPQHF.

This clonotype was recorded at least ten times. The J gene is TRBJ1-5, the V gene TRBV29-1; no definite D call. This CDR3 contains 13 residues. Per the germline V gene, CDR1 is SQVTM and CDR2 is ANQGSEA. The germline V and J ends were trimmed by 6 bases and 3 bases, with 12 bases remaining between them. As DNA, the CDR3 is TGCAGCGTCCGTGACGGTTACAATCAGCCCCAGCATTTT. Translating it yields CSVRDGYNQPQHF.

The sample holds many counts of this clonotype. The V gene is TRBV7-3, the J gene TRBJ1-1; the match to TRBD1 covers 8 bases. Per the germline V gene, CDR1 is SGHTA and CDR2 is FQGTGA. J lost 4 bases, V lost 4 bases, and 17 bases had no gene match. There are 18 residues in the CDR3. CDR3 nucleotide sequence: TGTGCCAGCAGCTCCCATCTGATTGACAGGGGCGAGAGCACTGAAGCTTTCTTT. Amino acids: CASSSHLIDRGESTEAFF.

This clonotype was seen many times. The chain links TRBV7-3 to TRBJ2-7, with TRBD2 matching over 9 bases. Germline lookup yields CDR1 SGHTA and CDR2 FQGTGA. The CDR3 spans 15 residues. Trimming took 5 bases from V and 1 from J; bases not matched to a gene: 6. The CDR3 here is CASSIHSGGSYEQYF. The CDR3 DNA reads TGTGCCAGCAGCATTCATAGCGGGGGATCCTACGAGCAGTACTTC.

This clonotype was picked up many times. The gene calls are TRBV2 and TRBJ2-7; perhaps TRBD1 as D (6 bases). V lost 4 bases, J lost 10 bases, and 11 bases lay in between. CDR3 length equals 11 residues. CDR1 SNHLY and CDR2 FYNNEI come from the germline V gene. DNA for the CDR3: TGTGCCAGCAGTGGGGCACAGGGACAGTACTTC. It encodes CASSGAQGQYF.

With respect to this clonotype: This may be a read error, as it is one base from a much larger clone. J is TRBJ2-7 and V is TRBV19; 7 bases map to TRBD1. Looked up from germline, CDR1 is LNHDA and CDR2 is SQIVND (reference sequence). CDR3 length: 15 residues. CDR3 protein: CVTSNWDRSSYEQYF. CDR3 DNA: TGTGTCACCAGTAACTGGGACAGAAGCTCCTACGAGCAGTACTTC.

This clonotype turned up a few times. The CDR3 region has the DNA TGTGCCAGCAGTACGGACAGGGGAACTGAAGCTTTCTTT. It translates to CASSTDRGTEAFF. The genes are TRBV12-3 or TRBV12-4 and TRBJ1-1, with 9 positions matching TRBD1. The ends lost 5 bases at V and 5 bases at J; junction bases unmatched: 3. The CDR3 loop spans 13 amino acids.

In this sample, this clonotype turned up many times. The CDR3 DNA sequence: TGTGCCAGCAGTTACTCCCGGACAGGGGGGAACTATGGCTACACCTTC. Translating it yields CASSYSRTGGNYGYTF. The chain joins TRBV6-5 to TRBJ1-2; 10 nucleotides match TRBD1. Per germline, CDR1 MNHEY and CDR2 SVGAGI. The CDR3 is 16 amino acids. With V trimmed by 0 bases and J by 2 bases, 3 bases remained unmatched.

This clonotype has ten or more counts. The chain couples TRBV5-1 to TRBJ1-2; D is unclear. V was pared by 1 base and J by 4 bases, with 17 bases between. Germline V CDR1 and CDR2: SGHRS, YFSETQ. The CDR3 extends over 16 amino acids. CDR3: CASSLPKGGKGYGYTF. Here the CDR3 DNA reads TGCGCCAGCAGCTTGCCTAAGGGAGGTAAAGGCTATGGCTACACCTTC.

This clonotype was detected many times. The chain recombines TRBV6-5 with TRBJ1-2, with a possible D match to TRBD1 (6 bases). V dropped 6 bases and J dropped 3 bases, with 17 bases sitting between them. Germline V CDR1 and CDR2: MNHEY, SVGAGI. CDR3 size: 15 residues. The DNA for the CDR3 is TGTGCCAGCAGGCCTCCCGGACAGCAAGACTATGGCTACACCTTC. As protein: CASRPPGQQDYGYTF.

Many counts were recorded for this clonotype. The rearrangement links TRBV28 to TRBJ2-7, with 8 positions matching TRBD2. Germline trimming cut 8 bases from V and 3 bases from J; bases unmatched to any gene: 6. The CDR3 extends over 13 amino acids. Germline CDR1 is MDHEN and CDR2 is SYDVKM. As DNA, the CDR3 is TGTGCCAGCGGACAACTAGCGGTCTACGAGCAGTACTTC. It encodes CASGQLAVYEQYF.

This chain links TRBV2 with TRBJ2-2; no definite D call. V was cut by 8 bases and J by 6 bases, with 13 bases left in between. The V gene's germline CDR1 is SNHLY and CDR2 FYNNEI. The CDR3 covers 13 residues. The CDR3 here is CASLTRASGELFF. CDR3 sequence (DNA): TGTGCCAGCCTAACTCGGGCGTCCGGGGAGCTGTTTTTT.

This clonotype was counted ten times or more. The DNA of the CDR3 is TGCAGTGCTAGTATGGGGGAAGAGACCCAGTACTTC. As protein: CSASMGEETQYF. The chain combines TRBV20-1 with TRBJ2-5; possibly TRBD1 or TRBD2 for D (5 bases each). The CDR3 contains 12 residues. Trimming pared 3 bases from V and 3 bases from J, leaving 8 bases between. The germline V gene has CDR1 DFQATT and CDR2 SNEGSKA (reference sequence).

The chain uses TRBV5-1 and TRBJ2-7; possibly TRBD2 for D (6 bases). V dropped 3 bases and J dropped 1 base, with 11 bases sitting between them. Germline V gene lookup returns CDR1 SGHRS and CDR2 YFSETQ. The CDR3 is made up of 14 amino acids. In DNA form, the CDR3 reads TGCGCCAGCAGCTCCGAGGGACTTTCCTACGAGCAGTACTTC. Amino acid sequence: CASSSEGLSYEQYF.

This clonotype was picked up many times. This chain joins TRBV19 and TRBJ2-6, with D unclear. The germline V and J ends were trimmed by 1 base and 1 base, with 11 bases remaining between them. The CDR3 loop spans 17 amino acids. Germline lookup yields CDR1 LNHDA and CDR2 SQIVND (reference sequence). CDR3 nucleotides: TGTGCCAGTAGTATAGTCCTGCGGCTTTCTGGGGCCAACGTCCTGACTTTC. Translation gives CASSIVLRLSGANVLTF.

The chain employs TRBV28 and TRBJ2-5, with D tentatively TRBD1 (5 bases). Germline V gives CDR1 MDHEN, CDR2 SYDVKM. The V end lost 6 bases, the J end lost 5 bases, and 19 bases lay between the germline ends. CDR3 size: 15 residues. The CDR3 spells CASSSFTGFRETQYF. In DNA, the CDR3 is TGTGCCAGCAGCTCGTTCACAGGTTTTCGGGAGACCCAGTACTTC. The full variable domain, with the rest looked up from reference TRBV28 and TRBJ2-5, is DVKVTQSSRYLVKRTGEKVFLECVQDMDHENMFWYRQDPGLGLRLIYFSYDVKMKEKGDIPEGYSVSREKKERFSLILESASTNQTSMYLCASSSFTGFRETQYFGPGTRLLVL.

The rearrangement uses TRBV19 and TRBJ2-7; 10 bases fit TRBD1. Unmatched junction bases numbered 13, after V lost 3 bases and J lost 5 bases. Germline lookup yields CDR1 LNHDA and CDR2 SQIVND (reference sequence). The CDR3 extends over 17 amino acids. The CDR3 here is CASSILLPGQGSDEQYF. As DNA, the CDR3 is TGTGCCAGTAGTATCCTTCTCCCGGGACAGGGGAGCGACGAGCAGTACTTC.

This clonotype has a count of ten or more. V gene TRBV29-1 combines with J gene TRBJ2-7; the match to TRBD2 covers 8 bases. Trimming took 2 bases from V and 3 from J; bases not matched to a gene: 6. The CDR3 has 14 residues. Germline V gene sequence: CDR1 SQVTM, CDR2 ANQGSEA. DNA of the CDR3: TGCAGCGTTGAAACAGCGGGAGTAGACTACGAGCAGTACTTC. This codes for CSVETAGVDYEQYF.